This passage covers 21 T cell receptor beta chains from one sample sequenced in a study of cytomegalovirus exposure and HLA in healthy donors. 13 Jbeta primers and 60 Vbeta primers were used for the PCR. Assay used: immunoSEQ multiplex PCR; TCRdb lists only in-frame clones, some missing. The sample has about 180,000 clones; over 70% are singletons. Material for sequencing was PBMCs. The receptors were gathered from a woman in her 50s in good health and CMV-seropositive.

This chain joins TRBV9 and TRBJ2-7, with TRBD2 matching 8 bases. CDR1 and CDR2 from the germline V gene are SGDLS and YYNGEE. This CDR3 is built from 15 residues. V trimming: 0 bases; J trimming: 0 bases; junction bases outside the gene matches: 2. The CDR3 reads CASSVEGTSSYEQYF. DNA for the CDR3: TGTGCCAGCAGCGTAGAGGGGACTAGCTCCTACGAGCAGTACTTC. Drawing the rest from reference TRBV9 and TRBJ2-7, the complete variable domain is DSGVTQTPKHLITATGQRVTLRCSPRSGDLSVYWYQQSLDQGLQFLIQYYNGEERAKGNILERFSAQQFPDLHSELNLSSLELGDSALYFCASSVEGTSSYEQYFGPGTRLTVT.

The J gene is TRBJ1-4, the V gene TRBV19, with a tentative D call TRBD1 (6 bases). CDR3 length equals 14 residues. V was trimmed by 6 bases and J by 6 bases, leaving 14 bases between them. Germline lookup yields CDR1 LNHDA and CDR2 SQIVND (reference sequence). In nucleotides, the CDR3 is TGTGCCAGTAGGTCTGGGGGCGGCGATGAAAAACTGTTTTTT. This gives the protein CASRSGGGDEKLFF.

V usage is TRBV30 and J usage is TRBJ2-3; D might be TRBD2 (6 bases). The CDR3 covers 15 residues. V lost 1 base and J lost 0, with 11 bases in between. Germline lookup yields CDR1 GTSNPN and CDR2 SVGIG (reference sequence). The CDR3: CAWSGWRGSTDTQYF. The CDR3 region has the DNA TGTGCCTGGAGTGGATGGCGGGGAAGCACAGATACGCAGTATTTT.

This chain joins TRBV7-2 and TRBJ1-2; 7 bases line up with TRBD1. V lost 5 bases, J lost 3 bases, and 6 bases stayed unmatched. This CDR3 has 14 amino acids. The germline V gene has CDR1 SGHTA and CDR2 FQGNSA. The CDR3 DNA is TGTGCCAGCAGCGACGGGACAGCCTACTATGGCTACACCTTC. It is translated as CASSDGTAYYGYTF. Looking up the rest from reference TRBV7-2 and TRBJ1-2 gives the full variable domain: GAGVSQSPSNKVTEKGKDVELRCDPISGHTALYWYRQSLGQGLEFLIYFQGNSAPDKSGLPSDRFSAERTGGSVSTLTIQRTQQEDSAVYLCASSDGTAYYGYTFGSGTRLTVV.

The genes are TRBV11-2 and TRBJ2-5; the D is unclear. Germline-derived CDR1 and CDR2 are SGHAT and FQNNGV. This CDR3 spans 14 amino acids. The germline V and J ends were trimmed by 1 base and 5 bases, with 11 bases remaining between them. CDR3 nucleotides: TGTGCCAGCAGCTTAGCCAGGCTTGGGGAGACCCAGTACTTC. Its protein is CASSLARLGETQYF. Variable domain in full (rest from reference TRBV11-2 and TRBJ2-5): EAGVAQSPRYKIIEKRQSVAFWCNPISGHATLYWYQQILGQGPKLLIQFQNNGVVDDSQLPKDRFSAERLKGVDSTLKIQPAKLEDSAVYLCASSLARLGETQYFGPGTRLLVL.

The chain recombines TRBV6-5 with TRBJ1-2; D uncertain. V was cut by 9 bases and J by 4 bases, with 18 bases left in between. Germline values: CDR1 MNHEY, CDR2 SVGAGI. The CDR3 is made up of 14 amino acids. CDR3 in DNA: TGTGCCAGTAAGCGGGAGGCCTTTTCCTATGGCTACACCTTC. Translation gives CASKREAFSYGYTF.

The CDR3 reads CASSAGLAGLYNEQFF. The CDR3 DNA reads as TGTGCCAGCAGCGCTGGACTAGCGGGACTCTACAATGAGCAGTTCTTC. The chain combines TRBV9 with TRBJ2-1; 12 positions agree with TRBD2. The CDR3 is made up of 16 amino acids. Germline assignment: CDR1 SGDLS and CDR2 YYNGEE. Trimming took 3 bases from V and 3 from J; bases not matched to a gene: 4.

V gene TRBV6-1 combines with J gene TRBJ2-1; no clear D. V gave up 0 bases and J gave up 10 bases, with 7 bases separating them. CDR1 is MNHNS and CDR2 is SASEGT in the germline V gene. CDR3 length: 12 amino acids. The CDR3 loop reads CASSEAAKEQFF. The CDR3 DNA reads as TGTGCCAGCAGTGAAGCGGCCAAGGAGCAGTTCTTC.

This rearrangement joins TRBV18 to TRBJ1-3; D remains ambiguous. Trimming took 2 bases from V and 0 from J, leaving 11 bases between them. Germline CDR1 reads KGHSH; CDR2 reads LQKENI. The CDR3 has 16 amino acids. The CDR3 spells CASSPIAALSGNTIYF. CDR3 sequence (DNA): TGTGCCAGCTCACCAATAGCAGCACTCTCTGGAAACACCATATATTTT.

The DNA for the CDR3 is TGTGCCAGCACCCCCGGGACAGCTGATGAAAAACTGTTTTTT. It codes for CASTPGTADEKLFF. The V call is TRBV6-5, the J call TRBJ1-4, with TRBD1 identical over 7 bases. Trimming at V came to 7 bases and at J to 6 bases, leaving 8 bases not matched to a gene. The CDR3 covers 14 residues. Germline values: CDR1 MNHEY, CDR2 SVGAGI.

The CDR3 DNA is TGTGCCTGGACGCGACTAGCGGGACAATACAATGAGCAGTTCTTC. Its protein is CAWTRLAGQYNEQFF. The gene calls are TRBV30 and TRBJ2-1, with 11 bases aligning to TRBD2. CDR3 length: 15 residues. V shed 4 bases, J shed 4 bases, and the junction held 6 bases outside the gene matches. CDR1 is GTSNPN and CDR2 is SVGIG in the germline V gene (reference sequence).

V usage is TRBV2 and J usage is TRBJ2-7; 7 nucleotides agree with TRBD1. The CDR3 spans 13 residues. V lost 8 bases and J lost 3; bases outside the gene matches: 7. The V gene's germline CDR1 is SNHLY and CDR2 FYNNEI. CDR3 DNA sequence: TGTGCCAGCCAACGGGACAGAGACTACGAGCAGTACTTC. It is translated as CASQRDRDYEQYF.

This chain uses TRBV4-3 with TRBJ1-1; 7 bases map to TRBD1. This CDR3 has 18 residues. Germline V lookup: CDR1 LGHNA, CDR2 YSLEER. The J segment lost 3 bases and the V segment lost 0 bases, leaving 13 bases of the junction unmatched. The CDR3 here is CASSQDRRQGVGYTEAFF. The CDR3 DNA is TGCGCCAGCAGCCAAGATCGGAGGCAGGGGGTGGGTTACACTGAAGCTTTCTTT.

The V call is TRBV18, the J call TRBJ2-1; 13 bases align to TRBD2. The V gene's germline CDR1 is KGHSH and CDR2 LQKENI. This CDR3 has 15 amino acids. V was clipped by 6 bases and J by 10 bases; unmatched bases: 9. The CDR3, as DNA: TGTGCCAGCTCCCGTGGACTAGCGGGAGAAGTCGAGCAGTTCTTC. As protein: CASSRGLAGEVEQFF.

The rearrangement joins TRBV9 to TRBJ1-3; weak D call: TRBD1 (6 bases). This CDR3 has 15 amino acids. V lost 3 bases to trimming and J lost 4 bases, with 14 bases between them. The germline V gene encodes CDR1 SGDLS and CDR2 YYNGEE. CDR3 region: CASSASLGQGNTIYF. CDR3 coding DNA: TGTGCCAGCAGCGCATCACTAGGACAGGGAAACACCATATATTTT.

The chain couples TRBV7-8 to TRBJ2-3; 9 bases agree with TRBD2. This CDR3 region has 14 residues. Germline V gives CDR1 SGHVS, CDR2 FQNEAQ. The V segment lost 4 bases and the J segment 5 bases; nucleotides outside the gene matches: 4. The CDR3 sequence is CASSSVAGEDTQYF. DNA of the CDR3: TGTGCCAGCAGCTCGGTAGCGGGAGAAGATACGCAGTATTTT.

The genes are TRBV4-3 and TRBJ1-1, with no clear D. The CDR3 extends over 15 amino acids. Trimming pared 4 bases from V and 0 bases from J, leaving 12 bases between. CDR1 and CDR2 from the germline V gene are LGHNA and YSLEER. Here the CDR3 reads CASSPRHTLNTEAFF. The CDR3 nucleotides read TGCGCCAGCAGCCCCCGCCACACCTTGAACACTGAAGCTTTCTTT.

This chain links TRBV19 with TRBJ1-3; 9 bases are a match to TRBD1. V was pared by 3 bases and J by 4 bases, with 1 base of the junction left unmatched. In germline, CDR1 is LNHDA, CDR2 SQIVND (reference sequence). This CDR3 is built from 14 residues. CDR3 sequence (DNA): TGTGCCAGTAGTATTGGGACAGGGGGAAACACCATATATTTT. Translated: CASSIGTGGNTIYF.

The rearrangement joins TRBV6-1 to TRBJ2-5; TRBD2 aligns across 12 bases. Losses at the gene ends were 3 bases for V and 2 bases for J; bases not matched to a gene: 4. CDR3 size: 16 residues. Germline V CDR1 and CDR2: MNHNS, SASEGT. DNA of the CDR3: TGTGCCAGCAGTGAGCTAGCGGGGGGGCCGCAAGAGACCCAGTACTTC. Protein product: CASSELAGGPQETQYF.

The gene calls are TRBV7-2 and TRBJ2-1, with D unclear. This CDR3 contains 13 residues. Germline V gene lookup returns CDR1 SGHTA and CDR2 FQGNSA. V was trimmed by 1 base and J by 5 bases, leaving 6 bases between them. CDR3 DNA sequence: TGTGCCAGCAGCTTAGGCAGTAACAATGAGCAGTTCTTC. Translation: CASSLGSNNEQFF.

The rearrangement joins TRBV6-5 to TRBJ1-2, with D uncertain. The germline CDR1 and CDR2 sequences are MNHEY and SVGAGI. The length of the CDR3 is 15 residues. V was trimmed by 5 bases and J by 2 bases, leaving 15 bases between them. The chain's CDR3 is CASSRSSITNYGYTF. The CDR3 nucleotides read TGTGCCAGCAGTCGGAGCTCTATCACCAACTATGGCTACACCTTC.